This paragraph covers one T cell receptor beta chain sequence. The antigen it recognizes is unknown. Nothing much larger sits one base from this clone, and base qualities are not available. TCRbeta CDR3 regions were amplified from genomic DNA by means of the immunoSEQ Assay, a bias-controlled multiplex PCR. As for how the authors treated the data: The number of nucleated cells in each sample was estimated by amplification of reference gene primers within the assay. Sequence reads were collapsed and filtered to measure the absolute abundance of every unique TCRbeta CDR3 rearrangement. For each sample, productive Simpson clonality was calculated by taking the square root of Simpson's diversity index across productive rearrangements. Sourced from immuneACCESS, this table was stored by TCRdb with only in-frame sequences that have V and J called. A share of the clones is absent; for the studies checked, an unresolved V gene accounts for under half, and the remainder has no known explanation. V, J and clone size reflect that table, while D and trimming were determined from the DNA. A total of 250,000 to 350,000 clones appear in this sample, about 90% of them only once. About 2.2% of the sample is taken by the ten largest.

The CDR3 measures 13 amino acids from cysteine to phenylalanine. This entry keeps only the CDR3 DNA: 39 bases, framed from base 1. The junction shows trimming of 8 bases on V and 0 bases on J, and the gene matches do not reach 2 bases of it. CDR1 is given as SGHDN and CDR2 as FVKESK, both from the germline V gene. This record belongs to a study of blood T cell repertoires in COVID-19 (TCRdb year 2020). With respect to the entire study: Samples covering the acute and convalescent phases of COVID-19 were provided by collaborators in the United States, Italy and Spain. The material from the prospective study consisted of cDNA or gDNA derived from T cells, B-cell-depleted T cells, or PBMCs. Deeply sampled blood TCRbeta repertoires from subjects exposed to, actively infected with, or recovered from COVID-19 were included in the dataset. The repertoires were released in a freely available public database intended as a resource for research on the immune response to SARS-CoV-2. Samples were obtained from the ongoing ImmuneRACE study (first 160 participants) and from 1,200 or so subjects provided by 6 global collaborators. A de-identified subject ID, COVID-19 status, age in years and sex were almost always included in the sample metadata. HLA class I and class II types, where available, came from metadata supplied by the sample provider rather than from assay-based typing. Study-level results and caveats: How much clinical and demographic metadata was included differed by source and by participant, and the metadata was provided uncurated.

A second Seattle source provided samples from volunteer blood donors who had recovered from COVID-19. Collaborating institutions collected whole blood in K2EDTA tubes following their own protocols. Collaborator samples were shipped for TCRbeta analysis as frozen whole blood, isolated PBMCs, or DNA extracted from either sample type. The origin of this receptor is a woman aged 45 to 65 who had recovered from COVID-19. The chain was built from TRBV14 and TRBJ1-1; 8 bases in the junction line up with TRBD1. The source material was peripheral blood. The DNA sequence reads TGTGCCAGCGGGGACAGGTTGAACACTGAAGCTTTCTTT. Its protein product is CASGDRLNTEAFF.